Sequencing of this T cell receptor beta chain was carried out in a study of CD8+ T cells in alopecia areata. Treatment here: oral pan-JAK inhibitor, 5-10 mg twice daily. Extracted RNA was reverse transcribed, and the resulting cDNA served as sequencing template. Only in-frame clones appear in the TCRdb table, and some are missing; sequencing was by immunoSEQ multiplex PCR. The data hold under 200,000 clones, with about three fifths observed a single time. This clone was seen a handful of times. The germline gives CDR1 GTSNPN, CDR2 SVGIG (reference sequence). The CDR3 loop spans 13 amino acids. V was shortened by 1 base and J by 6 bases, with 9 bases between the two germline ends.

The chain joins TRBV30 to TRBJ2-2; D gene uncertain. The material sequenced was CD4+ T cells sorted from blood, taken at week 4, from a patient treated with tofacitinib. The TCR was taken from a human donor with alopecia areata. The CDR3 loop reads CAWSAGIPGELFF. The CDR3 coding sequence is TGTGCCTGGAGTGCCGGAATCCCCGGGGAGCTGTTTTTT.